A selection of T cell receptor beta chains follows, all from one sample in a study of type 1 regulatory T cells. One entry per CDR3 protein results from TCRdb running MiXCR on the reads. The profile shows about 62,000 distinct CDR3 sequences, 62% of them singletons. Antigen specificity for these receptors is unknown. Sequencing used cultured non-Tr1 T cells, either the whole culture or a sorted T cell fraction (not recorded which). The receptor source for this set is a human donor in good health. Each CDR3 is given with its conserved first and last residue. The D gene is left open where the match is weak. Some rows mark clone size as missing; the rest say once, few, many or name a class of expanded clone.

CSVSGTGSSYEQYF,TGCAGTGTTTCCGGGACAGGGAGCTCCTACGAGCAGTACTTC,TRBD1,TRBV20-1,TRBJ2-7,.
CASSLGGAEKLFF,TGTGCCAGCAGCTTGGGAGGGGCGGAAAAACTGTTTTTT,.,TRBV11-2,TRBJ1-4,.
CSASHGLAGADTQYF,TGCAGTGCTAGCCATGGACTAGCGGGAGCAGATACGCAGTATTTT,TRBD2,TRBV20-1,TRBJ2-3,.
CAISDRRATETQYF,TGTGCCATCAGTGACCGGCGGGCGACGGAGACCCAGTACTTC,.,TRBV10-3,TRBJ2-5,few
CASSIGNRWGQPPYEQYF,TGTGCCAGCAGCATTGGGAACCGGTGGGGACAGCCGCCTTACGAGCAGTACTTC,TRBD1,TRBV5-5,TRBJ2-7,.
CASSPGPYGYTF,TGTGCCAGCAGTCCGGGACCCTATGGCTACACCTTC,.,TRBV28,TRBJ1-2,.
CASSATLAGAPETQYF,TGTGCCAGCAGCGCGACACTAGCGGGAGCCCCAGAGACCCAGTACTTC,TRBD2,TRBV7-2,TRBJ2-5,.
CASSHLKGQNTGELFF,TGTGCCAGCAGCCATCTAAAGGGGCAGAACACCGGGGAGCTGTTTTTT,.,TRBV6-2/TRBV6-3,TRBJ2-2,.
CASSSKGRTFSGANVLTF,TGTGCCAGTAGTAGTAAAGGACGGACCTTCTCTGGGGCCAACGTCCTGACTTTC,.,TRBV19,TRBJ2-6,.
CASSGGVKNEQFF,TGTGCCAGTAGTGGCGGGGTGAAAAATGAGCAGTTCTTC,.,TRBV19,TRBJ2-1,once
CASSLEHSAGGYTF,TGCGCCAGCAGCTTGGAACATAGCGCGGGTGGCTACACCTTC,.,TRBV5-1,TRBJ1-2,.
CSARDDRTGGGYTF,TGCAGTGCTAGAGATGATCGGACAGGGGGCGGCTACACCTTC,TRBD1,TRBV20-1,TRBJ1-2,once
CASSIGEASTDTQYF,TGTGCCAGTAGTATCGGGGAGGCTAGCACAGATACGCAGTATTTT,.,TRBV19,TRBJ2-3,.
CASIGQGASTGELFF,TGCGCCAGCATCGGACAGGGGGCGTCCACCGGGGAGCTGTTTTTT,TRBD1,TRBV5-1,TRBJ2-2,.
CSAEGQGIDNEQFF,TGCAGTGCTGAAGGACAGGGGATTGACAATGAGCAGTTCTTC,TRBD1,TRBV20-1,TRBJ2-1,.
CASSVADSSYNEQFF,TGTGCCAGCAGCGTAGCTGATAGCTCCTACAATGAGCAGTTCTTC,.,TRBV9,TRBJ2-1,.
CASSPQGVYGYTF,TGTGCCAGCTCACCACAGGGGGTCTATGGCTACACCTTC,.,TRBV18,TRBJ1-2,.
CAWSVYRNTEAFF,TGTGCCTGGAGTGTATACAGGAACACTGAAGCTTTCTTT,.,TRBV30,TRBJ1-1,few
CSAREDRVYNSPLHF,TGCAGTGCTAGGGAAGACAGGGTGTACAATTCACCCCTCCACTTT,TRBD1,TRBV20-1,TRBJ1-6,few
CASSVYPGGQMNTEAFF,TGTGCCAGCAGCGTATACCCCGGGGGACAAATGAACACTGAAGCTTTCTTT,.,TRBV9,TRBJ1-1,.
CASSLDRLDTQYF,TGTGCCAGCAGCTTAGATCGTTTAGATACGCAGTATTTT,.,TRBV7-2,TRBJ2-3,.
CASSPLPQYTGELFF,TGTGCCAGCTCACCATTACCCCAGTACACCGGGGAGCTGTTTTTT,.,TRBV18,TRBJ2-2,few
CASSSRGTSSYEQYF,TGTGCCAGCAGTTCTCGCGGGACTAGCTCCTACGAGCAGTACTTC,TRBD2,TRBV6-5,TRBJ2-7,.
CASQLEQETQYF,TGTGCCAGCCAACTGGAACAAGAGACCCAGTACTTC,.,TRBV28,TRBJ2-5,.
CASSRLGSGTYEQYF,TGTGCCAGCAGTCGACTAGGTTCCGGGACCTACGAGCAGTACTTC,.,TRBV14,TRBJ2-7,.
CSAREGVGGEQYF,TGCAGTGCTAGAGAGGGGGTAGGAGGCGAGCAGTACTTC,.,TRBV20-1,TRBJ2-7,.
CASSLEGGNTEAFF,TGTGCCAGCAGCTTGGAAGGAGGGAACACTGAAGCTTTCTTT,.,TRBV5-5,TRBJ1-1,.
CSARPDRGLAGGSKYNEQFF,TGCAGTGCTAGACCAGACCGGGGGCTAGCGGGAGGATCGAAGTACAATGAGCAGTTCTTC,TRBD2,TRBV20-1,TRBJ2-1,.